This TCR beta chain was recovered during a study of vaccination and CD4 T cells after COVID-19. Overall study: Convalescent donors: six male, four female; seven Caucasian, two Asian, one multiracial, two Hispanic.

As regards this clonotype: What it binds is not known.

CDR3 size: 15 residues. Losses at the gene ends were 6 bases for V and 7 bases for J; bases not matched to a gene: 11. Sequencing of the DNA from cultured CD4+ T cells was carried out with the Oncomine TCR Beta short-read assay. Each CDR3 protein is one row after TCRdb ran MiXCR on the PCR reads. The repertoire includes about 29,000 distinct CDR3 sequences, 55% to 80% of them detected once, and about a sixth sits in the top ten. This sample's treatment: roughly 10-day PBMC culture with coronavirus spike peptide pools or control peptides (ViraFEST assay). The material sequenced was CD4+ T cells from blood, cultured in vitro, taken after SARS-CoV-2 vaccination. The TCR originated in a human donor who received a COVID-19 vaccine. The chain is built from TRBV12-3 or TRBV12-4 and TRBJ2-1, with 8 positions matching TRBD1. The CDR3 region is CASRDTGGSRNEQFF. Here the CDR3 DNA reads TGTGCCAGCAGAGACACAGGGGGTAGTAGGAATGAGCAGTTCTTC.